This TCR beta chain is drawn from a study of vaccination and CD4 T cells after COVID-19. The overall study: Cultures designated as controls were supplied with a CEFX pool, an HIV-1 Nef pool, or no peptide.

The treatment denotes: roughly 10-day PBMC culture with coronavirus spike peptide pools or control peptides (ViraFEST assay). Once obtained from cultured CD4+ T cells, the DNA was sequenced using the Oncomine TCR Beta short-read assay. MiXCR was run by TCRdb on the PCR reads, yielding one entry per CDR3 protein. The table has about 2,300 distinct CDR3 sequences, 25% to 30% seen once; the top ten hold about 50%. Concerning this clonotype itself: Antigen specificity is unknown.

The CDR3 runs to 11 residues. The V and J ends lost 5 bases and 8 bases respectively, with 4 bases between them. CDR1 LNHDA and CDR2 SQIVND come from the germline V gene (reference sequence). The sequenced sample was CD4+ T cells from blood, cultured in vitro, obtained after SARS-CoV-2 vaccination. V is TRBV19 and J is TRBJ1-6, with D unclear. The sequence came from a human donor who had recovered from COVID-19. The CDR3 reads CASSVDSPLHF. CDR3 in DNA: TGTGCCAGTAGTGTCGATTCACCCCTCCACTTT. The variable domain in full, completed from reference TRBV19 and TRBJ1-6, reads DGGITQSPKYLFRKEGQNVTLSCEQNLNHDAMYWYRQDPGQGLRLIYYSQIVNDFQKGDIAEGYSVSREKKESFPLTVTSAQKNPTAFYLCASSVDSPLHFGNGTRLTVT.